The 17 T cell receptor beta chains in this list originate from one sample, sequenced in a study of cytomegalovirus exposure and HLA in healthy donors. The PCR had 60 Vbeta and 13 Jbeta primers. Here immunoSEQ multiplex PCR was the method, and the copy in TCRdb shows in-frame clones only, minus some. The table lists about 130,000 clones, 65% to 85% of them singletons, with roughly 6.6% in the top ten. The sample consisted of PBMCs. These receptors originate from a man aged 30-40 years in good health and CMV-seronegative.

The table lists this clone with a count of one. The gene calls are TRBV30 and TRBJ2-7; D perhaps matches TRBD2 (5 bases). Germline V gene data show CDR1 as GTSNPN and CDR2 as SVGIG (reference sequence). V dropped 2 bases and J dropped 2 bases, with 13 bases sitting between them. The CDR3 sequence is 14 residues long. The CDR3 DNA sequence: TGTGCCTGGAGTCACGGGCCCGGGACCTACGAGCAGTACTTC. This sequence encodes CAWSHGPGTYEQYF.

This chain's CDR3 is CASSPTGAGETQYF. In nucleotides, the CDR3 is TGTGCCAGCAGTCCCACAGGGGCGGGAGAGACCCAGTACTTC. The rearrangement links TRBV6-1 to TRBJ2-5; 7 bases map to TRBD1. Germline trimming cut 5 bases from V and 4 bases from J; bases unmatched to any gene: 7. Germline CDR1 is MNHNS and CDR2 is SASEGT. The CDR3 spans 14 residues.

The rearrangement links TRBV9 to TRBJ1-3; possibly TRBD1 for D (6 bases). Germline CDR1 and CDR2: SGDLS and YYNGEE. Trimming pared 4 bases from V and 3 bases from J, leaving 14 bases between. This CDR3 has 15 amino acids. The CDR3 DNA follows: TGTGCCAGCAGCTATACAGGGCAGGGTGGAAACACCATATATTTT. Translating it yields CASSYTGQGGNTIYF.

J is TRBJ1-1 and V is TRBV2; possible D gene TRBD1, 5 bases. V dropped 6 bases and J dropped 4 bases, with 15 bases sitting between them. The CDR3 sequence is 14 residues long. Germline V gene sequence: CDR1 SNHLY, CDR2 FYNNEI. The DNA for the CDR3 is TGTGCCAGCAGAACGGGGCCCGGGGGCACTGAAGCTTTCTTT. It codes for CASRTGPGGTEAFF.

The chain joins TRBV27 to TRBJ2-1; 10 bases map to TRBD2. The CDR3 runs to 16 residues. V shed 5 bases, J shed 2 bases, and the junction held 6 bases outside the gene matches. CDR1 and CDR2 (germline): MNHEY, SMNVEV (reference sequence). CDR3 nucleotide sequence: TGTGCCAGCAGTCCGAGCGGGGGGGAGACCTACAATGAGCAGTTCTTC. This sequence encodes CASSPSGGETYNEQFF.

The chain employs TRBV7-9 and TRBJ2-7; D possibly corresponds to TRBD2 (6 bases). Germline V CDR1 and CDR2: SEHNR, FQNEAQ (reference sequence). Trimming took off 5 bases at V and 5 bases at J, with 13 bases between the two ends. The CDR3 extends over 13 amino acids. The CDR3 reads CASSLKSSDEQYF. The CDR3 DNA sequence: TGTGCCAGCAGCCTTAAGTCTAGCGACGAGCAGTACTTC.

In this sample, this clone turned up a few times. The chain combines TRBV27 with TRBJ1-5; 9 bases are shared with TRBD1. In germline, CDR1 is MNHEY, CDR2 SMNVEV (reference sequence). The ends lost 5 bases at V and 0 bases at J; junction bases unmatched: 8. The CDR3 is made up of 17 amino acids. The CDR3 region is CASSPLGTGPSNQPQHF. In DNA form, the CDR3 reads TGTGCCAGCAGTCCCCTGGGGACAGGGCCTAGCAATCAGCCCCAGCATTTT.

The chain carries TRBV5-6 and TRBJ2-6, with 8 bases matching TRBD2. The CDR3 sequence is 17 residues long. V gave up 4 bases and J gave up 3 bases; unmatched junction bases: 9. Germline V lookup: CDR1 SGHDT, CDR2 YYEEEE. Here the CDR3 DNA reads TGTGCCAGCAGCCCCCGGGGGGGATTCGATGGGGCCAACGTCCTGACTTTC. Its protein product is CASSPRGGFDGANVLTF.

This clone showed up just a few times. The rearrangement uses TRBV18 and TRBJ2-1; possible D gene TRBD1, 6 bases. Germline CDR1 and CDR2: KGHSH and LQKENI. This CDR3 contains 16 residues. V shed 4 bases and J shed 2 bases, with 15 bases lying between them. The CDR3 sequence is CASSLSARTAYNEQFF. Written as DNA, the CDR3 is TGTGCCAGCTCACTCAGCGCGAGGACAGCCTACAATGAGCAGTTCTTC.

This chain joins TRBV18 and TRBJ1-1; the match to TRBD1 covers 9 bases. This CDR3 region has 16 residues. After removal of 3 bases from V and 5 bases from J, the junction contained 10 bases not matched to a gene. CDR1 is KGHSH and CDR2 is LQKENI in the germline V gene. The CDR3 DNA reads as TGTGCCAGCTCACCCCCTACCTACAGGGGGCAAACTGAAGCTTTCTTT. Residues: CASSPPTYRGQTEAFF.

The rearrangement links TRBV27 to TRBJ2-1; 11 bases are shared with TRBD2. Germline values: CDR1 MNHEY, CDR2 SMNVEV (reference sequence). V lost 3 bases to trimming and J lost 8 bases; unmatched junction nucleotides: 6. This CDR3 is 15 amino acids long. The CDR3 loop is CASSLLLAGVDEQFF. The CDR3 DNA reads as TGTGCCAGCAGTTTGCTACTAGCGGGAGTTGATGAGCAGTTCTTC.

This chain links TRBV28 with TRBJ1-4; maybe TRBD1 (6 bases). Per germline, CDR1 MDHEN and CDR2 SYDVKM. The germline V and J ends were trimmed by 5 bases and 0 bases, with 10 bases remaining between them. This CDR3 is built from 15 residues. CDR3 loop: CASSGAGATNEKLFF. CDR3 DNA: TGTGCCAGCAGTGGCGCAGGGGCAACTAATGAAAAACTGTTTTTT.

The V call is TRBV28, the J call TRBJ2-2, with 9 positions matching TRBD1. The J segment lost 6 bases and the V segment lost 4 bases, leaving 6 bases of the junction unmatched. Germline values: CDR1 MDHEN, CDR2 SYDVKM. The CDR3 is 15 residues long. The CDR3 sequence is CASSWTGVWSGELFF. CDR3 sequence (DNA): TGTGCCAGCAGTTGGACAGGGGTATGGTCCGGGGAGCTGTTTTTT.

V is TRBV11-2 and J is TRBJ1-4; 7 bases fit TRBD1. The V and J ends lost 1 base and 5 bases, in that order; junction bases with no gene match: 7. Germline CDR1 is SGHAT and CDR2 is FQNNGV. The CDR3 extends over 16 amino acids. The CDR3 nucleotides read TGTGCCAGCAGCTTAGCCCCGGACAGGTACAATGAAAAACTGTTTTTT. Protein product: CASSLAPDRYNEKLFF.

The V and J genes are TRBV19 and TRBJ1-1, with D possibly TRBD1 on 5 matching bases. The V end was cut by 7 bases, the J end by 0 bases, with 9 bases between. The CDR3 length is 13 residues. The germline V gene encodes CDR1 LNHDA and CDR2 SQIVND (reference sequence). CDR3 nucleotides: TGTGCCAGTAACGACAGAATGAACACTGAAGCTTTCTTT. Translated, it gives CASNDRMNTEAFF.

This chain links TRBV27 with TRBJ1-6, with D possibly TRBD1 on 5 matching bases. The CDR3 spans 16 residues. CDR1 is MNHEY, CDR2 SMNVEV, per germline (reference sequence). V dropped 0 bases and J dropped 7 bases, with 13 bases sitting between them. This CDR3 reads CASSLSVSGGNSPLHF. The CDR3 DNA reads as TGTGCCAGCAGTTTATCAGTCTCGGGGGGGAATTCACCCCTCCACTTT.

This clone was observed a few times. This rearrangement joins TRBV5-1 to TRBJ2-5, with TRBD2 as a possible D gene (6 bases). The length of the CDR3 is 14 residues. Trimming took off 7 bases at V and 5 bases at J, with 18 bases between the two ends. CDR1 is SGHRS, CDR2 YFSETQ, per germline. In nucleotides, the CDR3 is TGCGCCAGCGCCCCGGGAGTTCAAGGGGAGACCCAGTACTTC. It is translated as CASAPGVQGETQYF.